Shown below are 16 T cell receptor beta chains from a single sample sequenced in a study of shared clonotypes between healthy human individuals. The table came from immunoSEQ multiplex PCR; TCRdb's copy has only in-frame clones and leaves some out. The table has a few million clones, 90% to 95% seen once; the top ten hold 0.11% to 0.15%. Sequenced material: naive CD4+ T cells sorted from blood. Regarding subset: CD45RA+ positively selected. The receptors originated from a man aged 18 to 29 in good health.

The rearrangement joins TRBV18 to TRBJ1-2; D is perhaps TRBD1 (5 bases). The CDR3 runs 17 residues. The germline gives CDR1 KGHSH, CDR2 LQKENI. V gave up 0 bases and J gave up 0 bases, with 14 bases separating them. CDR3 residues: CASSPPSGTGPNYGYTF. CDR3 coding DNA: TGTGCCAGCTCACCACCGTCAGGGACGGGACCTAACTATGGCTACACCTTC.

CDR3 amino acids: CASSAQVRAPETQYF. Written as DNA, the CDR3 is TGTGCCAGCAGCGCACAGGTTAGGGCTCCGGAGACCCAGTACTTC. The chain joins TRBV5-4 to TRBJ2-5; D possibly corresponds to TRBD1 (5 bases). The CDR3 is 15 amino acids. V lost 4 bases and J 5 bases, leaving 18 bases between the germline ends. Germline V gene lookup returns CDR1 SGHNT and CDR2 YYREEE (reference sequence).

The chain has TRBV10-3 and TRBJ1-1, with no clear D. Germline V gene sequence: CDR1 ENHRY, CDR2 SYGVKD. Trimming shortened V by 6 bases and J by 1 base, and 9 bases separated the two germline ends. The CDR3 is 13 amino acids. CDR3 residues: CAISDITNTEAFF. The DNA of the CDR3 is TGTGCCATCAGCGATATAACGAACACTGAAGCTTTCTTT.

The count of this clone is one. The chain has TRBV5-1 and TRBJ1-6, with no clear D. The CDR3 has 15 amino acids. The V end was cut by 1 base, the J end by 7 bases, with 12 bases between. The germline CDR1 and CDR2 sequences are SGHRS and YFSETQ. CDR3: CASSLSVRGNSPLHF. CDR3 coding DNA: TGCGCCAGCAGCTTGTCGGTCCGGGGAAATTCACCCCTCCACTTT.

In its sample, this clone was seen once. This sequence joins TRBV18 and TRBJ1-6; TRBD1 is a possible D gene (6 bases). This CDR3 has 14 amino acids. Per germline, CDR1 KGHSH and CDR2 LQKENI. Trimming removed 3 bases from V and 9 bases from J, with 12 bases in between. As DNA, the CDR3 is TGTGCCAGCTCACCCGGGACACTCAGTTCACCCCTCCACTTT. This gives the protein CASSPGTLSSPLHF. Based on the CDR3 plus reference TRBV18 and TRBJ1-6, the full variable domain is NAGVMQNPRHLVRRRGQEARLRCSPMKGHSHVYWYRQLPEEGLKFMVYLQKENIIDESGMPKERFSAEFPKEGPSILRIQQVVRGDSAAYFCASSPGTLSSPLHFGNGTRLTVT.

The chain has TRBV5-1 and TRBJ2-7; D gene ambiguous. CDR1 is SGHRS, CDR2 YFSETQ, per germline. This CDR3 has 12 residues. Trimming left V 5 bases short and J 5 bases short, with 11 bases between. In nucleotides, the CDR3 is TGCGCCAGCAGATACGACAAAGACGAGCAGTACTTC. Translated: CASRYDKDEQYF. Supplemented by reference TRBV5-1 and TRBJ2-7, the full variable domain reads KAGVTQTPRYLIKTRGQQVTLSCSPISGHRSVSWYQQTPGQGLQFLFEYFSETQRNKGNFPGRFSGRQFSNSRSEMNVSTLELGDSALYLCASRYDKDEQYFGPGTRLTVT.

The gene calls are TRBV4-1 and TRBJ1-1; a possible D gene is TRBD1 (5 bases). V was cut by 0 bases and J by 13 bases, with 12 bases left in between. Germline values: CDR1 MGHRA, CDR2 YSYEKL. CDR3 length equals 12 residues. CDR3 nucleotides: TGCGCCAGCAGCCAAGAAGGAGGGACGGGTTTCTTT. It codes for CASSQEGGTGFF.

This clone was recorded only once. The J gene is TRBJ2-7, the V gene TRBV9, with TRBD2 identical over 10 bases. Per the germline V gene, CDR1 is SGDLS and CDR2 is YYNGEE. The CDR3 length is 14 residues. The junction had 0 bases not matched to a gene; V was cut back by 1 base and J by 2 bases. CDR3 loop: CASSVTSGAYEQYF. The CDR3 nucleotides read TGTGCCAGCAGCGTAACTAGCGGGGCCTACGAGCAGTACTTC.

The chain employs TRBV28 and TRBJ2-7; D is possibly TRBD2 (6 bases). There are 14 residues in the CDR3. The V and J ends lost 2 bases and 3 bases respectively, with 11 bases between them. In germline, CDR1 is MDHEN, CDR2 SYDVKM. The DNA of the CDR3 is TGTGCCAGCAGTTTAACGGGAGCCGTCTACGAGCAGTACTTC. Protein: CASSLTGAVYEQYF.

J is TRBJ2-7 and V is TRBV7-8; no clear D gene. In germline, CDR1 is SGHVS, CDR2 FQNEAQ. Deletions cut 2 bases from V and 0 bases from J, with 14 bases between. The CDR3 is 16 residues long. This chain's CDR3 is CASSLRAPATSYEQYF. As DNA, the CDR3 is TGTGCCAGCAGCTTAAGGGCTCCCGCCACCTCCTACGAGCAGTACTTC.

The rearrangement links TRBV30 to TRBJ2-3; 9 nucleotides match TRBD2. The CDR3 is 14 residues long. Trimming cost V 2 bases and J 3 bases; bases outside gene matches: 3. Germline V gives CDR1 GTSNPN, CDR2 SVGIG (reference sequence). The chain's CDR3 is CAWSLSGGTDTQYF. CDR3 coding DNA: TGTGCCTGGAGTTTAAGCGGGGGGACAGATACGCAGTATTTT.

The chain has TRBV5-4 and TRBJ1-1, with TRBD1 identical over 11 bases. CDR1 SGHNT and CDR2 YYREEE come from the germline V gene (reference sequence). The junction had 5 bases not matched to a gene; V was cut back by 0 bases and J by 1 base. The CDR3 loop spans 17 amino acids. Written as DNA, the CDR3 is TGTGCCAGCAGCTTGGGGACAGGGGGCACGTGGAACACTGAAGCTTTCTTT. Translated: CASSLGTGGTWNTEAFF.

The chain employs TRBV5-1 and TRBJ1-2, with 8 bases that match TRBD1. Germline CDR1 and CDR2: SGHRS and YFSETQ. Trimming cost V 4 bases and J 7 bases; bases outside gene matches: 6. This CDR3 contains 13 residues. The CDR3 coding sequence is TGCGCCAGCAGCAACGACAGGGGTCCTGGCTACACCTTC. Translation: CASSNDRGPGYTF.

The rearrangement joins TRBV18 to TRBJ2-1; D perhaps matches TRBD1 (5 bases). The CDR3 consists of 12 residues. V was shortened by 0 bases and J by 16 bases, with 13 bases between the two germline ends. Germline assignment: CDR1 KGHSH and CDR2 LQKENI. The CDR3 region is CASSPPQGVYFF. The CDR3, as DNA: TGTGCCAGCTCACCACCCCAGGGTGTCTACTTCTTC.

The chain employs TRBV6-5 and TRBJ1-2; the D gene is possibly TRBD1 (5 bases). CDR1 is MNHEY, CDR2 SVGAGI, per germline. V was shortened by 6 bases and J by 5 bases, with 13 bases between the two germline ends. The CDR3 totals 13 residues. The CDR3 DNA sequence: TGTGCCAGCAGCCGACAGCGAGGATATGGCTACACCTTC. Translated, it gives CASSRQRGYGYTF.

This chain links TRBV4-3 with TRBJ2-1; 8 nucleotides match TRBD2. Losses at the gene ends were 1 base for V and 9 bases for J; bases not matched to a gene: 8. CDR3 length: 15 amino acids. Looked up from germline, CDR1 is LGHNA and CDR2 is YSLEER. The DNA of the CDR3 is TGCGCCAGCAGCCAAGTCGGGAGGGCCTTGAGTGAGCAGTTCTTC. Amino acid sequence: CASSQVGRALSEQFF.